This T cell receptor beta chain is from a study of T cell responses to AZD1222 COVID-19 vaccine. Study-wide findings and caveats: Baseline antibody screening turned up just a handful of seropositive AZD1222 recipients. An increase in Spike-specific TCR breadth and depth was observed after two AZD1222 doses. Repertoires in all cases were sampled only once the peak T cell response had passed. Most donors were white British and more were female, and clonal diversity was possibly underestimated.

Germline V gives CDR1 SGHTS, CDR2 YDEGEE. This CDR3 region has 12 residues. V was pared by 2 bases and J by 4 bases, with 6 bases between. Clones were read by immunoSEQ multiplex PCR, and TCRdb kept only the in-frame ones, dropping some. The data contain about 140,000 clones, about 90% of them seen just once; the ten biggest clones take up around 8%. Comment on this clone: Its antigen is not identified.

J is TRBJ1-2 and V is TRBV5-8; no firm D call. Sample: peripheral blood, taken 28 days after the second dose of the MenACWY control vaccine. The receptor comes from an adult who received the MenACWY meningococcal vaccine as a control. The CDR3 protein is CASSLGLYGYTF. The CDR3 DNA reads TGTGCCAGCAGCTTAGGGCTCTATGGCTACACCTTC.